This TCR beta chain was captured in a study of blood T cell repertoires in COVID-19. About the research overall: Italy, Spain and the United States were the sources of the convalescent and acute COVID-19 samples.

Profiled with immunoSEQ multiplex PCR; TCRdb holds only in-frame clones, not every one. The table records around 250,000 clones, 75% to 90% of them present only once. Germline assignment: CDR1 LNHDA and CDR2 SQIVND (reference sequence). The CDR3 loop spans 15 amino acids. The V gene end was trimmed by 5 bases and the J gene end by 3 bases; junction bases not matched to a gene: 6. The sequencing input was peripheral blood. The TCR sequence derives from a woman between 40 and 55 years old who had recovered from COVID-19. The chain joins TRBV19 to TRBJ1-4, with 7 nucleotides matching TRBD1. CDR3 residues: CASSALTGSNEKLFF. CDR3 nucleotide sequence: TGTGCCAGTAGTGCCCTGACAGGGTCTAATGAAAAACTGTTTTTT.